A single sample gave rise to the 27 T cell receptor beta chains below, sequenced in a study of blood T cell repertoires in COVID-19. Profiled with immunoSEQ multiplex PCR; TCRdb holds only in-frame clones, not every one. The table lists just over 650,000 clones, 85% to 90% of them singletons, with over 0.2% in the top ten. The specimen sequenced was peripheral blood. These TCRs come from a woman aged 18-35 years with acute or convalescent COVID-19.

CDR3 sequence reads: CASSLRTGGGNQPQHF. As DNA, the CDR3 is TGCGCCAGCAGCCTAAGGACAGGAGGGGGCAATCAGCCCCAGCATTTT. The chain recombines TRBV4-1 with TRBJ1-5, with 7 bases matching TRBD1. This CDR3 has 16 residues. J gave up 2 bases and V 4 bases, and 8 bases lay outside the gene matches. Germline CDR1 and CDR2: MGHRA and YSYEKL.

This sequence joins TRBV6-5 and TRBJ1-2; TRBD1 agrees at 8 bases. Unmatched junction bases numbered 10, after V lost 5 bases and J lost 8 bases. Germline assignment: CDR1 MNHEY and CDR2 SVGAGI. The CDR3 is 14 residues long. CDR3 amino acids: CASSPTDRAGGYTF. In DNA form, the CDR3 reads TGTGCCAGCAGTCCCACGGACAGGGCAGGCGGCTACACCTTC.

The chain has TRBV9 and TRBJ2-4; D possibly corresponds to TRBD2 (6 bases). Between the trimmed V and J ends, which lost 4 bases and 0 bases, there was a span of 14 bases. The CDR3 sequence is 16 residues long. Per the germline V gene, CDR1 is SGDLS and CDR2 is YYNGEE. This CDR3 reads CASSSAGDLAKNIQYF. CDR3 DNA sequence: TGTGCCAGCAGCTCAGCGGGTGACCTAGCCAAAAACATTCAGTACTTC.

The chain couples TRBV27 to TRBJ1-2, with 7 positions matching TRBD1. The V and J ends lost 4 bases and 7 bases, in that order; junction bases with no gene match: 9. CDR1 and CDR2 (germline): MNHEY, SMNVEV (reference sequence). The CDR3 is 14 residues long. The CDR3 region is CASSSTGSMAGYTF. CDR3 DNA sequence: TGTGCCAGCAGTTCGACAGGGAGTATGGCTGGCTACACCTTC.

This sequence joins TRBV19 and TRBJ1-2; unclear D gene. V was cut by 5 bases and J by 7 bases, with 8 bases left in between. The CDR3 spans 11 residues. Looked up from germline, CDR1 is LNHDA and CDR2 is SQIVND (reference sequence). DNA of the CDR3: TGTGCCAGTAGTCCAGCGGTTGGCTACACCTTC. Its protein is CASSPAVGYTF.

The chain is built from TRBV5-1 and TRBJ2-5; 9 bases are a match to TRBD2. Unmatched junction bases numbered 3, after V lost 0 bases and J lost 3 bases. CDR3 length equals 15 residues. Germline V gene data show CDR1 as SGHRS and CDR2 as YFSETQ. DNA of the CDR3: TGCGCCAGCAGCTTGGGGACTAGCGAGGAAGAGACCCAGTACTTC. This codes for CASSLGTSEEETQYF.

J is TRBJ2-6 and V is TRBV11-3; TRBD1 agrees at 9 bases. The CDR3 extends over 20 amino acids. The V gene end was trimmed by 5 bases and the J gene end by 0 bases; junction bases not matched to a gene: 14. Germline assignment: CDR1 SGHNT and CDR2 YENEEA. Written as DNA, the CDR3 is TGTGCCAGCAGCCCGGGACAGGGAAAACCGGATGGCTCTGGGGCCAACGTCCTGACTTTC. This sequence encodes CASSPGQGKPDGSGANVLTF.

The chain is built from TRBV6-5 and TRBJ2-2; 7 bases line up with TRBD2. The CDR3 contains 14 residues. Germline V gene data show CDR1 as MNHEY and CDR2 as SVGAGI. V lost 7 bases and J lost 6; bases outside the gene matches: 8. This CDR3 is CASTPRGDAGELFF. DNA of the CDR3: TGTGCCAGCACCCCCCGGGGGGACGCCGGGGAGCTGTTTTTT.

This rearrangement joins TRBV18 to TRBJ1-6; no definite D call. Trimming took 5 bases from V and 8 from J, leaving 13 bases between them. The V gene's germline CDR1 is KGHSH and CDR2 LQKENI. This CDR3 is 14 amino acids long. CDR3 residues: CASSIGSMDSPLHF. The CDR3 coding sequence is TGTGCCAGCTCAATCGGGTCCATGGATTCACCCCTCCACTTT.

The chain is built from TRBV4-3 and TRBJ1-6; D may be TRBD1 (5 bases). V was cut by 0 bases and J by 7 bases, with 10 bases left in between. Germline V gene lookup returns CDR1 LGHNA and CDR2 YSLEER. The CDR3 is 15 amino acids. For the CDR3, the DNA is TGCGCCAGCAGCCAAGATAGGCAGGGAAATTCACCCCTCCACTTT. Residues: CASSQDRQGNSPLHF.

The genes are TRBV6-2 or TRBV6-3 and TRBJ2-1, with 14 bases lining up with TRBD2. The junction had 13 bases not matched to a gene; V was cut back by 6 bases and J by 9 bases. This CDR3 contains 17 residues. CDR1 and CDR2 from the germline V gene are MNHEY and SVGEGT. CDR3 DNA: TGTGCCAGCAGCATAACCCCCGGGACTAGCGGGGGTGGTGAGCAGTTCTTC. It is translated as CASSITPGTSGGGEQFF.

The chain recombines TRBV3-1 (or the pseudogene TRBV3-2) with TRBJ1-2; the D is unclear. The length of the CDR3 is 16 residues. V was cut by 1 base and J by 3 bases, with 15 bases left in between. CDR1 and CDR2 (germline): LGHDT, YNNKEL (reference sequence). The CDR3 DNA follows: TGTGCCAGCAGCCAAGTACGTTATGAGGCATACTATGGCTACACCTTC. The encoded protein is CASSQVRYEAYYGYTF.

The chain joins TRBV9 to TRBJ1-1; 8 bases match TRBD1. The CDR3 runs 14 residues. Germline V gene lookup returns CDR1 SGDLS and CDR2 YYNGEE. V lost 0 bases and J lost 5; bases outside the gene matches: 3. CDR3 in DNA: TGTGCCAGCAGCGTAGAAACAGGGGGTACTGAAGCTTTCTTT. Its translation: CASSVETGGTEAFF.

The CDR3 region is CASRGQSNTGELFF. The CDR3 nucleotides are TGTGCCAGCAGGGGACAGTCGAACACCGGGGAGCTGTTTTTT. The chain links TRBV9 to TRBJ2-2; 7 bases fit TRBD1. The CDR3 loop spans 14 amino acids. Germline loops: CDR1 SGDLS, CDR2 YYNGEE. The junction had 1 base not matched to a gene; V was cut back by 5 bases and J by 0 bases.

V is TRBV5-4 and J is TRBJ1-6; 10 bases are shared with TRBD1. CDR3 length: 17 amino acids. Germline values: CDR1 SGHNT, CDR2 YYREEE (reference sequence). The trim removed 3 bases at V and 6 bases at J, leaving 9 bases unmatched. Written as DNA, the CDR3 is TGTGCCAGCAGCTGGGGGAGGGGACAGGGGCGTAATTCACCCCTCCACTTT. It specifies CASSWGRGQGRNSPLHF.

The count of this clone is one. This chain connects TRBV6-1 to TRBJ2-5; TRBD2 might be the D (5 bases). V shed 3 bases and J shed 2 bases, with 13 bases lying between them. This CDR3 is 15 amino acids long. The germline CDR1 and CDR2 sequences are MNHNS and SASEGT. The CDR3 coding sequence is TGTGCCAGCAGTGAGTACATACGACTACAAGAGACCCAGTACTTC. It encodes CASSEYIRLQETQYF.

This clone has a handful of counts. V is TRBV18 and J is TRBJ1-4; 8 bases fit TRBD1. V was pared by 2 bases and J by 8 bases, with 13 bases of the junction left unmatched. The CDR3 length is 17 residues. CDR1 is KGHSH and CDR2 is LQKENI in the germline V gene. The CDR3, as DNA: TGTGCCAGCTCACCAAAGTCAGGGGGCGCGTTATTGGAAAAACTGTTTTTT. It codes for CASSPKSGGALLEKLFF.

The J gene is TRBJ2-3, the V gene TRBV19; D ambiguous. Trimming removed 5 bases at V and 1 base at J, with 16 bases between. Germline V gene data show CDR1 as LNHDA and CDR2 as SQIVND (reference sequence). This CDR3 has 16 amino acids. CDR3 coding DNA: TGTGCCAGTAGTCCCCGTGTCCCCCGGGGCACAGATACGCAGTATTTT. It is translated as CASSPRVPRGTDTQYF.

This chain links TRBV2 with TRBJ2-5; no firm D call. The V gene lost 5 bases and the J gene lost 3 bases, with 7 bases spanning the gap. Germline V gene lookup returns CDR1 SNHLY and CDR2 FYNNEI. This CDR3 is built from 12 residues. In DNA, the CDR3 is TGTGCCAGCAGTAACAACGAAGAGACCCAGTACTTC. Amino acids: CASSNNEETQYF. Looking up the rest from reference TRBV2 and TRBJ2-5 gives the full variable domain: EPEVTQTPSHQVTQMGQEVILRCVPISNHLYFYWYRQILGQKVEFLVSFYNNEISEKSEIFDDQFSVERPDGSNFTLKIRSTKLEDSAMYFCASSNNEETQYFGPGTRLLVL.

The genes are TRBV20-1 and TRBJ2-6; maybe TRBD2 (6 bases). The CDR3 length is 17 residues. Trimming shortened V by 3 bases and J by 1 base, and 16 bases separated the two germline ends. Germline CDR1 reads DFQATT; CDR2 reads SNEGSKA (reference sequence). CDR3 nucleotide sequence: TGCAGTGCTAGTCCCCGGGGGTCCCGTTCTGGGGCCAACGTCCTGACTTTC. Its protein is CSASPRGSRSGANVLTF.

This clone was seen once. The CDR3 nucleotides are TGTGCCAGCAGCCCAGTCCCGGGACAGATCCAAGAGACCCAGTACTTC. Translated, it gives CASSPVPGQIQETQYF. The V gene is TRBV7-7, the J gene TRBJ2-5, with TRBD1 identical over 7 bases. The V and J ends lost 5 bases and 1 base, in that order; junction bases with no gene match: 10. In germline, CDR1 is SSHAT, CDR2 FNYEAQ (reference sequence). CDR3 length: 16 amino acids.

J is TRBJ1-5 and V is TRBV4-1; D is undetermined. Deletions cut 3 bases from V and 0 bases from J, with 3 bases between. The CDR3 is made up of 13 amino acids. Germline V gene data show CDR1 as MGHRA and CDR2 as YSYEKL. The CDR3, as DNA: TGCGCCAGCAGCCATAATAGCAATCAGCCCCAGCATTTT. This gives the protein CASSHNSNQPQHF.

The chain recombines TRBV6-5 with TRBJ2-5; 7 bases agree with TRBD1. V lost 8 bases and J lost 4; bases outside the gene matches: 10. CDR3 length: 14 residues. Looked up from germline, CDR1 is MNHEY and CDR2 is SVGAGI. The chain's CDR3 is CASSQGSYGETQYF. CDR3 coding DNA: TGTGCCAGCTCACAGGGGTCCTATGGAGAGACCCAGTACTTC.

Only one count was recorded for this clone. The rearrangement uses TRBV6-5 and TRBJ1-2; TRBD1 agrees at 8 bases. V was pared by 0 bases and J by 8 bases, with 11 bases of the junction left unmatched. CDR1 and CDR2 (germline): MNHEY, SVGAGI. The CDR3 spans 16 residues. The CDR3 DNA follows: TGTGCCAGCAGTTACTCCTTACTCCAGGGGGCAGGAGGCTACACCTTC. Translated: CASSYSLLQGAGGYTF.

The chain couples TRBV4-1 to TRBJ1-1, with D perhaps matching TRBD1 (6 bases). CDR3 length: 14 amino acids. Germline V gene data show CDR1 as MGHRA and CDR2 as YSYEKL. The V gene lost 2 bases and the J gene lost 1 base, with 8 bases spanning the gap. CDR3 loop: CASSQRQENTEAFF. The DNA for the CDR3 is TGCGCCAGCAGCCAAAGACAGGAGAACACTGAAGCTTTCTTT.

This sequence joins TRBV7-2 and TRBJ1-6, with unresolved D. The CDR3 is made up of 16 amino acids. Germline V CDR1 and CDR2: SGHTA, FQGNSA. V shed 4 bases and J shed 0 bases, with 10 bases lying between them. As DNA, the CDR3 is TGTGCCAGCAGCTCACCCCGGGGCTCCTATAATTCACCCCTCCACTTT. Protein sequence: CASSSPRGSYNSPLHF.

V usage is TRBV5-1 and J usage is TRBJ1-5; 10 bases line up with TRBD1. This CDR3 is 15 amino acids long. Germline loops: CDR1 SGHRS, CDR2 YFSETQ. Trimming took 3 bases from V and 3 from J; bases not matched to a gene: 3. This CDR3 is CASSYGQGDNQPQHF. CDR3 in DNA: TGCGCCAGCAGCTACGGACAGGGGGACAATCAGCCCCAGCATTTT.